This T cell receptor beta chain was sequenced for a study of patients and donors after allogeneic stem cell transplantation. Trimming pared 3 bases from V and 0 bases from J, leaving 13 bases between. The CDR3 totals 16 residues. Germline lookup yields CDR1 MNHEY and CDR2 SVGAGI. MiXCR, applied by TCRdb to the RT-PCR reads, yields one record per CDR3 protein. The repertoire holds about 90,000 distinct CDR3 sequences, with 40% to 60% as singletons. The receptor's source is a human donor who was either an allogeneic HSCT recipient or a stem cell or donor lymphocyte infusion donor (not recorded which). It is not recorded whose cells these are; they may come from a transplant donor. The chain employs TRBV6-5 and TRBJ2-3; D is unclear. Material: blood, either unsorted or a sorted T cell fraction (not recorded which). The CDR3 region is CASSYSDEISTDTQYF. As DNA, the CDR3 is TGTGCCAGCAGTTATTCGGACGAGATTAGCACAGATACGCAGTATTTT.